This T cell receptor beta chain was sequenced during a study of blood T cell repertoires in COVID-19. Sequencing was performed with immunoSEQ multiplex PCR; in TCRdb, only in-frame clones are kept and a portion is missing. The table includes under 200,000 clones, about 86% detected once. The CDR3 covers 14 residues. This TCR derives from a man in his fifties or sixties with active or convalescent COVID-19. Sequencing was performed on peripheral blood. The chain employs TRBV21-1 and TRBJ2-1; the table's D call TRBD2 went unverified against the DNA. TRBV21-1 is designated a pseudogene. The CDR3 region has the DNA TGTGCCAGCAGCAGGGGACTAGTCCACAATGAGCAGTTCTTC. The encoded protein is CASSRGLVHNEQFF.